What follows are 2 T cell receptor beta chains derived from one specimen sequenced in a study of cytomegalovirus exposure and HLA in healthy donors. A multiplex PCR was run with 60 Vbeta primers and 13 Jbeta primers. Using immunoSEQ multiplex PCR, the repertoire was profiled, and TCRdb retains in-frame clones only, with some absent. This listing includes around 52,000 clones. The sequenced sample was PBMCs. The receptors here all came from a man in his forties in good health and CMV-seropositive.

The chain carries TRBV19 and TRBJ1-5; 9 bases are shared with TRBD1. CDR3 size: 14 residues. The germline gives CDR1 LNHDA, CDR2 SQIVND (reference sequence). The V segment lost 5 bases and the J segment 5 bases; nucleotides outside the gene matches: 4. CDR3: CASSGDREYQPQHF. The CDR3 bases are TGTGCCAGTAGTGGGGACAGGGAATATCAGCCCCAGCATTTT.

The gene calls are TRBV10-3 and TRBJ2-3, with 8 bases aligning to TRBD2. The CDR3 consists of 16 residues. Germline lookup yields CDR1 ENHRY and CDR2 SYGVKD. The trim removed 2 bases at V and 2 bases at J, leaving 6 bases unmatched. CDR3 nucleotides: TGTGCCATCAGTGAGGGTTTTAGCGGGGCCACAGATACGCAGTATTTT. Its translation: CAISEGFSGATDTQYF.